This T cell receptor beta chain derives from a study of blood T cells in healthy people across ages. As for the study in general: Template switching caught about one barcoded beta molecule for each two T cells.

In its sample, this clonotype was seen many times. The V gene lost 6 bases and the J gene lost 6 bases, with 18 bases spanning the gap. Germline CDR1 and CDR2: DFQATT and SNEGSKA (reference sequence). The CDR3 length is 14 residues. A J-beta primer mix and a sample-barcoded 5' primer were used in a second PCR of roughly 7 to 12 cycles. TCRdb reprocessed the 5' RACE reads via MiXCR and lists one record per CDR3 protein. The table has some 1.7 million distinct CDR3 sequences, 28% seen once. The origin of this receptor is a woman in her twenties or thirties in good health. Sequenced material: blood. The chain has TRBV20-1 and TRBJ2-1; no firm D call. The CDR3 coding sequence is TGCAGTGCCCCGATCAACCAAGGGCTCAATGAGCAGTTCTTC. It encodes CSAPINQGLNEQFF.